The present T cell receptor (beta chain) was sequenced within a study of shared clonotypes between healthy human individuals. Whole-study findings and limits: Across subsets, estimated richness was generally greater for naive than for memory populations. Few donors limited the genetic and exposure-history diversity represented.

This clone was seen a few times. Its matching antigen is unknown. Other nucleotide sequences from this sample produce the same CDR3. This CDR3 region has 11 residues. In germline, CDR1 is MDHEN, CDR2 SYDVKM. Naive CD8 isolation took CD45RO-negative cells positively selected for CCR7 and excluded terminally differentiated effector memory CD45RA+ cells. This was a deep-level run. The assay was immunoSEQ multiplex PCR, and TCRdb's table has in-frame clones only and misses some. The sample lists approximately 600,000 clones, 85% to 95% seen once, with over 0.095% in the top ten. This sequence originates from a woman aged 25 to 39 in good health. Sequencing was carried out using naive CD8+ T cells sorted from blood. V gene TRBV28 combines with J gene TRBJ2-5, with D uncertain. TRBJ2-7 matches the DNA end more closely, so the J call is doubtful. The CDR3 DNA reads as TGTGCCAGCAGTTTAACCTACGAGCAGTACTTC. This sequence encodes CASSLTYEQYF.